These 9 T cell receptor beta chains originate from one sample sequenced in a study of shared clonotypes between healthy human individuals (dated by TCRdb to 2018 to 2020). The protocol used for the library was the immunoSEQ multiplex PCR assay. This immuneACCESS table, as held by TCRdb, lists in-frame sequences with V and J called but not all clones. Of the missing ones, under half trace to an unresolved V gene in checked studies; the others have no known cause. Recorded for this sample are a few hundred thousand clones; around 81% of them occurred a single time. The top ten clones comprise more than 10% of the sample. Specimen: PBMCs. These receptors all come from a woman between 40 and 50 years old in good health. Some clones in this sample may be carry-over from other donors' samples.

The chain carries TRBV18 and TRBJ2-7; TRBD2 aligns across 9 bases. Germline loops: CDR1 KGHSH, CDR2 LQKENI. The CDR3 is 14 amino acids. With 3 bases clipped from V and 4 bases from J, the junction kept 4 bases outside the gene matches. In nucleotides, the CDR3 is TGTGCCAGCTCACCTCCTAGCGGGGCGTACGAGCAGTACTTC. This codes for CASSPPSGAYEQYF.

The chain recombines TRBV19 with TRBJ1-2; TRBD1 might be the D (6 bases). Trimming took 3 bases from V and 5 from J, leaving 13 bases between them. The CDR3 loop spans 14 amino acids. The germline V gene encodes CDR1 LNHDA and CDR2 SQIVND (reference sequence). The CDR3 region is CASSIKAGAYGYTF. CDR3 nucleotides: TGTGCCAGTAGTATCAAGGCAGGGGCTTATGGCTACACCTTC. The full variable domain, rest sourced from reference TRBV19 and TRBJ1-2, is DGGITQSPKYLFRKEGQNVTLSCEQNLNHDAMYWYRQDPGQGLRLIYYSQIVNDFQKGDIAEGYSVSREKKESFPLTVTSAQKNPTAFYLCASSIKAGAYGYTFGSGTRLTVV.

This clone appeared a few times. This chain uses TRBV6-4 with TRBJ2-1; D is possibly TRBD2 (5 bases). Germline lookup yields CDR1 MRHNA and CDR2 SNTAGT. V dropped 2 bases and J dropped 3 bases, with 11 bases sitting between them. This CDR3 has 15 residues. The CDR3 is CASSDPGTSYNEQFF. CDR3 in DNA: TGTGCCAGCAGTGACCCGGGCACTAGCTACAATGAGCAGTTCTTC.

Comment on this clone: Germline and junction disagree at one end, which may indicate a read error. This chain connects TRBV28 to TRBJ1-1; no clear D gene. This CDR3 has 13 residues. Germline CDR1 reads MDHEN; CDR2 reads SYDVKM. The CDR3 coding sequence is TGTGCCAGCAGTTTAATCAGAAACACTGGAGCTTTCTTT. This codes for CASSLIRNTGAFF.

V gene TRBV4-2 combines with J gene TRBJ2-3, with D possibly matching TRBD2 (6 bases). The CDR3 covers 17 residues. Germline V gene lookup returns CDR1 LGHNA and CDR2 YNFKEQ. V lost 0 bases and J lost 1, with 14 bases in between. CDR3 residues: CASSQEGSGGGTDTQYF. The CDR3 bases are TGTGCCAGCAGCCAAGAAGGGAGTGGAGGGGGCACAGATACGCAGTATTTT.

This clone has just a few counts. The chain employs TRBV7-6 and TRBJ2-7; D unclear. CDR3 length equals 14 residues. Germline V CDR1 and CDR2: SGHVS, FNYEAQ. V was trimmed by 2 bases and J by 0 bases, leaving 8 bases between them. CDR3 in amino acids: CASSLRQPSYEQYF. The CDR3 DNA follows: TGTGCCAGCAGCTTAAGGCAGCCCTCCTACGAGCAGTACTTC.

About this clone: One end of the junction is discordant with germline, which a read error may explain. The CDR3 here is CASRLRQEALDF. The CDR3 bases are TGTGCCAGCAGATTGCGACAGGAAGCCTTGGACTTT. The rearrangement uses TRBV13 and TRBJ1-1; D might be TRBD1 (6 bases). The length of the CDR3 is 12 residues. Germline CDR1 reads PRHDT; CDR2 reads FYEKMQ (reference sequence). The full variable domain, completed using reference TRBV13 and TRBJ1-1, is AAGVIQSPRHLIKEKRETATLKCYPIPRHDTVYWYQQGPGQDPQFLISFYEKMQSDKGSIPDRFSAQQFSDYHSELNMSSLELGDSALYFCASRLRQEALDFGQGTRLTVV.

CDR3: CASSLGQGPRHEQYF. As DNA, the CDR3 is TGTGCCAGCAGCTTAGGACAGGGGCCGCGGCACGAGCAGTACTTC. The rearrangement links TRBV5-6 to TRBJ2-7; 9 positions match TRBD1. Germline CDR1 is SGHDT and CDR2 is YYEEEE. V shed 2 bases, J shed 5 bases, and the junction held 8 bases outside the gene matches. This CDR3 is built from 15 residues.

J is TRBJ2-2 and V is TRBV5-4; 8 nucleotides line up with TRBD2. This CDR3 spans 18 amino acids. V gave up 5 bases and J gave up 0 bases; unmatched junction bases: 12. Germline V gene data show CDR1 as SGHNT and CDR2 as YYREEE (reference sequence). The CDR3 here is CASRPSSGYTTNTGELFF. For the CDR3, the DNA is TGTGCCAGCAGACCTTCTAGCGGGTACACTACGAACACCGGGGAGCTGTTTTTT.